This TCR beta chain was sequenced in a study of T cell repertoires in cytomegalovirus infection. Across the whole study: Carrying CMV and the relevant HLA type showed in public TCR beta signatures.

The germline CDR1 and CDR2 sequences are LNHDA and SQIVND (reference sequence). Trimming stripped 5 bases from V and 1 base from J, with 8 bases between. The CDR3 consists of 13 residues. TCRdb re-derived calls from the reads in MiXCR, one entry per CDR3 protein. The sample carries about 160,000 distinct CDR3 sequences, roughly 17% recorded once. This clonotype was observed many times. No antigen is known for it. Study observations and caveats: Dominating the ex vivo response were TCR beta clonotypes that were CMV-specific and HLA-C-restricted. Cumulative public TCR beta family frequency identified carriers of CMV plus the relevant HLA.

The source is a human donor in good health (CMV status not recorded). Some clones in this sample may be carry-over from other donors' samples. The chain joins TRBV19 to TRBJ1-1; possible D gene TRBD1, 6 bases. The source material was CD8+ T cells from PBMCs. CDR3 sequence: CASSRTANTEAFF. For the CDR3, the DNA is TGTGCCAGTAGTCGGACAGCGAACACTGAAGCTTTCTTT.